This T cell receptor beta chain stems from a study of blood T cells in healthy people across ages. Germline V gives CDR1 SGHNT, CDR2 YYREEE (reference sequence). The V and J ends lost 3 bases and 3 bases respectively, with 9 bases between them. This CDR3 contains 13 residues. To note about this clonotype: Its specificity is not known.

The authors ran a second PCR of about 7 to 11 cycles using a sample-barcoded 5' primer and a J-beta primer mix. The template-switch adaptor, which had 12 random nucleotides, put a tag on each cDNA molecule. TCRdb re-derived calls from the 5' RACE reads in MiXCR, one entry per CDR3 protein. The sample lists approximately 850,000 distinct CDR3 sequences, around 42% seen once, with under 20% in the top ten. General study results and limits: When one million T cells were used, diversity estimates were thought to be underestimates. Long-lived donors had more naive CD4+ cells and higher diversity than aged donors.

Per sample, extraction of total RNA gave at least 6 micrograms in every case. The specimen sequenced was blood. V usage is TRBV5-4 and J usage is TRBJ1-2; no firm D call. This TCR came from a man aged 60-69 years in good health. The CDR3 loop reads CASSSTEYYGYTF. The CDR3 DNA reads as TGTGCCAGCAGCTCCACGGAGTACTATGGCTACACCTTC. Complete variable domain (other parts from reference TRBV5-4 and TRBJ1-2): ETGVTQSPTHLIKTRGQQVTLRCSSQSGHNTVSWYQQALGQGPQFIFQYYREEENGRGNFPPRFSGLQFPNYSSELNVNALELDDSALYLCASSSTEYYGYTFGSGTRLTVV.